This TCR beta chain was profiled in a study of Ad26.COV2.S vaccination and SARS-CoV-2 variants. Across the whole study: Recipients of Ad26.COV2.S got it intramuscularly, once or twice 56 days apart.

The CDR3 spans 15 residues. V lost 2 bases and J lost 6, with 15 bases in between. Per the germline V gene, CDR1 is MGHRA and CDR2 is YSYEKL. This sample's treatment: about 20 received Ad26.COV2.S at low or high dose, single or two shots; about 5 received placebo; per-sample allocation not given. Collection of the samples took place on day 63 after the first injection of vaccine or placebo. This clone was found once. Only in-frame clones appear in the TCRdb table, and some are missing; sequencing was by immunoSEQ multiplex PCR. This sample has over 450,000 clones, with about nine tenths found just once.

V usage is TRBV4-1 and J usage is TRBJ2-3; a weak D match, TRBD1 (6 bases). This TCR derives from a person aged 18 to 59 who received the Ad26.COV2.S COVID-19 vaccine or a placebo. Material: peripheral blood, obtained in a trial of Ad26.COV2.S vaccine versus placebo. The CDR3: CASSQLGLGADTQYF. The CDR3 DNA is TGCGCCAGCAGCCAATTGGGGCTGGGGGCGGATACGCAGTATTTT.